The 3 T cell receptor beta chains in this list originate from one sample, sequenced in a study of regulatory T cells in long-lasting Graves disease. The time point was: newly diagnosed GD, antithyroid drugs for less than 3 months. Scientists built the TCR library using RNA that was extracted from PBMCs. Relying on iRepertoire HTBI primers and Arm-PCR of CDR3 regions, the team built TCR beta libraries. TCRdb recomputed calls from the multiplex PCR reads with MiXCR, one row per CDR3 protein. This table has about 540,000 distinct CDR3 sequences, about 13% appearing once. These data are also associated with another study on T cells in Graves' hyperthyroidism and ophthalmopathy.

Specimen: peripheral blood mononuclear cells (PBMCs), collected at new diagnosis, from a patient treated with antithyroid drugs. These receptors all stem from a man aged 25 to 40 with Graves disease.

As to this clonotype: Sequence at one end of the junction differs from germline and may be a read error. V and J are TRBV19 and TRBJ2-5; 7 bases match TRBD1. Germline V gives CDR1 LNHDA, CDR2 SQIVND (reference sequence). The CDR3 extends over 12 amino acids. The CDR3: CASSSWTGPEFF. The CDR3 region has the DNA TGTGCCAGTAGTTCGTGGACAGGCCCGGAGTTCTTC.

The CDR3 spells CAISPRGSGRNEQYF. CDR3 coding DNA: TGTGCCATCAGTCCCCGGGGTAGCGGGAGGAACGAGCAGTACTTC. The gene calls are TRBV10-3 and TRBJ2-7; 10 bases are a match to TRBD2. Germline V gene lookup returns CDR1 ENHRY and CDR2 SYGVKD. This CDR3 comprises 15 residues. The trim removed 5 bases at V and 5 bases at J, leaving 9 bases unmatched.

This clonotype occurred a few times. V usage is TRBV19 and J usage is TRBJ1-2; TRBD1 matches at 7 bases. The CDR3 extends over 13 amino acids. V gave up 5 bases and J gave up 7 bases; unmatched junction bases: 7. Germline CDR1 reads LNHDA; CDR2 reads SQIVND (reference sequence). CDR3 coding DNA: TGTGCCAGTAGTGGGACAGCACGCCCTGGCTACACCTTC. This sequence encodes CASSGTARPGYTF.